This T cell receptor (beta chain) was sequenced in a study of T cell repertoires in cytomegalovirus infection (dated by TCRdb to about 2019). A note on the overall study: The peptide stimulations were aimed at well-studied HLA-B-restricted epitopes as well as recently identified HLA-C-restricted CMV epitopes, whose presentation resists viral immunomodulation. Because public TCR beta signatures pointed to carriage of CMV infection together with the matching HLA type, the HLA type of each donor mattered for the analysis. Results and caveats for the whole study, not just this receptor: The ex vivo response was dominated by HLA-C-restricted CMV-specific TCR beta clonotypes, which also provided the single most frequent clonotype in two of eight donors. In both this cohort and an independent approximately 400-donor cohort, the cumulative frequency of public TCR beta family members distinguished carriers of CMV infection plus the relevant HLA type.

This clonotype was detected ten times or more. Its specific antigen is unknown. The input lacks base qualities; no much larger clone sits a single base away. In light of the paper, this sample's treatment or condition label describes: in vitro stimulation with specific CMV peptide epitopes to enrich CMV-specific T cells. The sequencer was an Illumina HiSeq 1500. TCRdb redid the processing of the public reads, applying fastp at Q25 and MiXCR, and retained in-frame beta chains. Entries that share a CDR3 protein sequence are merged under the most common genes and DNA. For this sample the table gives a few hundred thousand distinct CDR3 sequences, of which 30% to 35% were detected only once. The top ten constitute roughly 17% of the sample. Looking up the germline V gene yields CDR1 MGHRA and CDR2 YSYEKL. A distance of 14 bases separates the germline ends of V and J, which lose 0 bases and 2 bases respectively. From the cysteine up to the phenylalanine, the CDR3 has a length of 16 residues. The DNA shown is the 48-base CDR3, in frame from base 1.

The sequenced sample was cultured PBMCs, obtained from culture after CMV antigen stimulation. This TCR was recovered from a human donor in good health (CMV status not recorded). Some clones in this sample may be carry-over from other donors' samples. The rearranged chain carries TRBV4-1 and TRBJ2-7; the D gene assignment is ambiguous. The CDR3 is CASSQDLAVRTYEQYF. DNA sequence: TGCGCCAGCAGCCAAGATCTGGCGGTCAGGACCTACGAGCAGTACTTC.